One sample yielded the 24 T cell receptor beta chains listed below, sequenced in a study of spatial heterogeneity in lung cancer. No antigens are known for them. Time point noted: sample taken at primary tumor resection. Via MiXCR, TCRdb re-called the 5' RACE reads, giving one row per CDR3 protein. The table includes about 16,000 distinct CDR3 sequences, 5.8% detected once. Study outcomes and limitations: Counts of expanded intratumoral alpha and beta TCRs tracked tumor mutation counts.

Here the sequenced sample was lung tumor tissue, taken at surgery. The source of these receptors is a female donor with early-stage non-small cell lung cancer.

This clonotype was picked up many times. Within a library made for alpha chains, this beta chain is off target, and its count is uninformative. V is TRBV20-1 and J is TRBJ2-7, with D perhaps TRBD1 (6 bases). This CDR3 is 13 amino acids long. Between the trimmed V and J ends, which lost 3 bases and 0 bases, there was a span of 9 bases. Germline V lookup: CDR1 DFQATT, CDR2 SNEGSKA (reference sequence). The CDR3 region is CSASGTFSYEQYF. CDR3 nucleotide sequence: TGCAGTGCTAGCGGGACATTCTCCTACGAGCAGTACTTC.

In its sample, this clonotype was seen many times. The library was built for alpha chains, so this beta chain is an off-target read and its size means little. The chain carries TRBV11-2 and TRBJ1-5; no reliable D call. CDR3 length: 15 residues. Germline V CDR1 and CDR2: SGHAT, FQNNGV. V lost 5 bases to trimming and J lost 2 bases, with 13 bases between them. CDR3 amino acids: CASSLGGIGNQPQHF. The DNA for the CDR3 is TGTGCCAGCAGCCTAGGAGGGATAGGCAATCAGCCCCAGCATTTT.

In this sample, this clonotype turned up many times. Since the library was made to target alpha chains, this beta chain is a stray read and its abundance is not meaningful. V and J are TRBV29-1 and TRBJ2-5; 10 bases agree with TRBD2. The V gene's germline CDR1 is SQVTM and CDR2 ANQGSEA. The CDR3 is 18 residues long. J gave up 6 bases and V 3 bases, and 19 bases lay outside the gene matches. The chain's CDR3 is CSVDGSPRAGLARKTQYF. The CDR3 DNA reads TGCAGCGTTGATGGGTCGCCTAGAGCGGGACTAGCGAGAAAGACCCAGTACTTC.

This clonotype was recorded at least ten times. A library prepared for alpha chains yielded this beta chain as an off-target read; its size is of little meaning. This sequence joins TRBV10-2 and TRBJ1-5, with D unclear. The CDR3 consists of 14 residues. CDR1 is WSHSY, CDR2 SAAADI, per germline. V was clipped by 8 bases and J by 0 bases, with 11 bases between them. CDR3 sequence: CASSKVDSNQPQHF. As DNA, the CDR3 is TGCGCCAGCTCGAAGGTAGATAGCAATCAGCCCCAGCATTTT.

This clonotype has ten or more counts. This beta chain is an unintended read in a library built for alpha chains; its size means little. This sequence joins TRBV5-1 and TRBJ2-7; D may be TRBD2 (5 bases). CDR1 and CDR2 (germline): SGHRS, YFSETQ. The CDR3 consists of 14 residues. V dropped 3 bases and J dropped 0 bases, with 10 bases sitting between them. This CDR3 is CASSYTRNSYEQYF. CDR3 nucleotides: TGCGCCAGCAGCTATACTAGAAACTCCTACGAGCAGTACTTC.

This clonotype was counted a few times. This beta chain is off target for a library built for alpha chains, so its abundance means little. The CDR3 bases are TGTGCCAGCAGTGCCTTCGGGCCCCAAGAGACCCAGTACTTC. Translation: CASSAFGPQETQYF. The V call is TRBV6-1, the J call TRBJ2-5; D is uncertain. This CDR3 comprises 14 residues. Germline V gene sequence: CDR1 MNHNS, CDR2 SASEGT. V lost 4 bases and J 1 base, leaving 10 bases between the germline ends.

By share, this clonotype ranks as medium-sized. Little can be read into the size of this beta chain, an off-target read in a library designed for alpha chains. The chain has TRBV20-1 and TRBJ2-4; unclear D gene. The germline gives CDR1 DFQATT, CDR2 SNEGSKA (reference sequence). V lost 7 bases and J lost 2, with 15 bases in between. The CDR3 runs to 14 residues. CDR3 amino acids: CSVPDPRPKNIQYF. CDR3 nucleotides: TGCAGTGTCCCGGACCCGAGGCCCAAAAACATTCAGTACTTC.

This clonotype was counted many times. The size of this beta chain means little, since it is a stray read in a library made for alpha chains. The rearrangement links TRBV2 to TRBJ2-3; D remains unclear. This CDR3 has 11 amino acids. Germline CDR1 and CDR2: SNHLY and FYNNEI. V lost 2 bases and J 7 bases, leaving 4 bases between the germline ends. CDR3 in DNA: TGTGCCAGCAGTGAATTAAATACGCAGTATTTT. Its translation: CASSELNTQYF.

The table lists this clonotype with many counts. This beta chain is an unintended read in a library built for alpha chains; its size means little. This chain uses TRBV7-7 with TRBJ2-7; D may be TRBD1 (6 bases). The germline gives CDR1 SSHAT, CDR2 FNYEAQ (reference sequence). This CDR3 has 12 amino acids. CDR3 coding DNA: TGTGCTAGCATGCTAACGCCGGGACACCTCAGAGTC. It encodes CASMLTPGHLRV.

This clonotype was seen ten or more times. This beta chain lies outside the target of a library built for alpha chains; its clone size means little. Here the CDR3 DNA reads TGTGCCAGCTCACCACGACGGACCGCCCATAATGAAAAACTGTTTTTT. Translation gives CASSPRRTAHNEKLFF. The chain combines TRBV18 with TRBJ1-4; D not certain. Germline lookup yields CDR1 KGHSH and CDR2 LQKENI. This CDR3 spans 16 amino acids. The V end was cut by 1 base, the J end by 4 bases, with 13 bases between.

In this sample, this clonotype turned up a few times. The library was built for alpha chains, so this beta chain is an off-target read and its size means little. The chain has TRBV28 and TRBJ2-5, with 7 positions matching TRBD1. J lost 4 bases, V lost 4 bases, and 3 bases had no gene match. There are 13 residues in the CDR3. The germline CDR1 and CDR2 sequences are MDHEN and SYDVKM. The CDR3 DNA sequence: TGTGCCAGCAGTTGGGCAGGGGGAGAGACCCAGTACTTC. It encodes CASSWAGGETQYF.

This clonotype was seen at least ten times. For a library built for alpha chains, this beta chain is a stray read; little rests on its size. The chain employs TRBV5-1 and TRBJ2-5; a weak D match, TRBD2 (5 bases). Germline CDR1 reads SGHRS; CDR2 reads YFSETQ. The germline V and J ends were trimmed by 0 bases and 4 bases, with 16 bases remaining between them. The CDR3 has 16 residues. The CDR3 DNA reads as TGCGCCAGCAGCTTGGGGCGGCTAGCAAGTCGAGAGACCCAGTACTTC. Translated, it gives CASSLGRLASRETQYF.

In this sample, this clonotype turned up many times. Found in a library prepared for alpha chains, this beta chain is an off-target read, and its abundance has little meaning. CDR3 coding DNA: TGTGCCAGCAGCCAAGATTGGCCCAGTGGCTACACCTTC. Amino acids: CASSQDWPSGYTF. This sequence joins TRBV4-2 and TRBJ1-2, with D unclear. The CDR3 sequence is 13 residues long. V lost 0 bases and J lost 7, with 9 bases in between. Germline-derived CDR1 and CDR2 are LGHNA and YNFKEQ.

At least ten counts were recorded for this clonotype. Found in a library prepared for alpha chains, this beta chain is an off-target read, and its abundance has little meaning. The V and J genes are TRBV11-2 and TRBJ2-3; D possibly matches TRBD1 or TRBD2 (5 bases each). Trimming removed 0 bases at V and 3 bases at J, with 25 bases between. This CDR3 is built from 20 residues. Germline loops: CDR1 SGHAT, CDR2 FQNNGV. The CDR3 spells CASSLDLGELSGVGTDTQYF. DNA of the CDR3: TGTGCCAGCAGCTTAGACTTAGGGGAGCTATCTGGAGTTGGAACAGATACGCAGTATTTT.

This clonotype was observed many times. Found in a library prepared for alpha chains, this beta chain is an off-target read, and its abundance has little meaning. The CDR3 loop is CASSRQGGYGYTF. For the CDR3, the DNA is TGTGCCAGCAGCCGACAGGGTGGATATGGCTACACCTTC. V usage is TRBV7-9 and J usage is TRBJ1-2; 7 bases match TRBD1. Losses at the gene ends were 5 bases for V and 5 bases for J; bases not matched to a gene: 5. The CDR3 length is 13 residues. Germline V gives CDR1 SEHNR, CDR2 FQNEAQ (reference sequence).

This clonotype was seen at least ten times. This beta chain was picked up by a library intended for alpha chains and is off target, so its count carries little meaning. The chain links TRBV5-5 to TRBJ2-7, with TRBD2 matching 11 bases. This CDR3 has 16 residues. V was clipped by 3 bases and J by 6 bases; unmatched bases: 11. Germline V gene sequence: CDR1 SGHKS, CDR2 YYEKEE (reference sequence). The CDR3 DNA reads TGTGCCAGCAGCTACCTTAGCACTAGCGGGAGACCCGAGCAGTACTTC. Translating it yields CASSYLSTSGRPEQYF.

This clonotype came up many times. A library made for alpha chains picked up this beta chain off target, so its size means little. The V and J genes are TRBV7-9 and TRBJ2-5; 7 nucleotides match TRBD2. Germline values: CDR1 SEHNR, CDR2 FQNEAQ (reference sequence). The J segment lost 4 bases and the V segment lost 11 bases, leaving 10 bases of the junction unmatched. The CDR3 totals 13 residues. CDR3 in DNA: TGTGCCCTTGATGGGGGAGGGAGAGAGACCCAGTACTTC. This sequence encodes CALDGGGRETQYF.

In this sample, this clonotype turned up many times. Because the library targeted alpha chains, this beta chain is an off-target read whose size means little. V usage is TRBV5-1 and J usage is TRBJ2-4; 12 bases are a match to TRBD2. Germline assignment: CDR1 SGHRS and CDR2 YFSETQ. With 4 bases clipped from V and 8 bases from J, the junction kept 10 bases outside the gene matches. The CDR3 loop spans 16 amino acids. The CDR3 here is CASSEGLAGLRDIQYF. The CDR3 DNA reads as TGCGCCAGCAGCGAAGGACTAGCGGGACTGAGGGACATTCAGTACTTC. Based on the CDR3 plus reference TRBV5-1 and TRBJ2-4, the full variable domain is KAGVTQTPRYLIKTRGQQVTLSCSPISGHRSVSWYQQTPGQGLQFLFEYFSETQRNKGNFPGRFSGRQFSNSRSEMNVSTLELGDSALYLCASSEGLAGLRDIQYFGAGTRLSVL.

Ten or more counts support this clonotype. Because the library targeted alpha chains, this beta chain is an off-target read whose size means little. The rearrangement uses TRBV27 and TRBJ2-4; tentatively, D is TRBD2 (6 bases). CDR1 is MNHEY, CDR2 SMNVEV, per germline (reference sequence). The ends were cut back, 6 bases at V and 0 bases at J, with 15 bases in the middle. The CDR3 has 16 residues. CDR3 sequence: CASSPGGYLAKNIQYF. The CDR3 DNA sequence: TGTGCCAGCAGCCCCGGAGGGTATCTAGCCAAAAACATTCAGTACTTC.

This clonotype was detected ten times or more. A library made for alpha chains picked up this beta chain off target, so its size means little. The V and J genes are TRBV27 and TRBJ2-1; either TRBD1 or TRBD2 may supply D (5 bases each). Germline assignment: CDR1 MNHEY and CDR2 SMNVEV (reference sequence). CDR3 length: 13 amino acids. V was trimmed by 2 bases and J by 9 bases, leaving 11 bases between them. The CDR3 reads CASSLNLRGEQFF. The CDR3 DNA is TGTGCCAGCAGTTTAAATCTGAGGGGTGAGCAGTTCTTC.

In its sample, this clonotype was seen many times. The size of this beta chain means little, since it is a stray read in a library made for alpha chains. CDR3 coding DNA: TGTGCCAGCTCACCGGTCCCGGGACAGGATAACTATGGCTACACCTTC. Translated: CASSPVPGQDNYGYTF. The chain couples TRBV18 to TRBJ1-2, with 8 bases matching TRBD1. CDR1 is KGHSH, CDR2 LQKENI, per germline. V trimming: 3 bases; J trimming: 1 base; junction bases outside the gene matches: 7. CDR3 length: 16 amino acids.

In this sample, this clonotype is large. A library prepared for alpha chains yielded this beta chain as an off-target read; its size is of little meaning. The CDR3 nucleotides read TGTGCCAGCAGCCAAAGCCCCCGGACTAGCAACATAGAGACCCAGTACTTC. Amino acids: CASSQSPRTSNIETQYF. The chain employs TRBV3-1 and TRBJ2-5, with 8 bases fitting TRBD2. The CDR3 consists of 17 residues. Germline CDR1 reads LGHDT; CDR2 reads YNNKEL (reference sequence). J gave up 4 bases and V 2 bases, and 12 bases lay outside the gene matches.

At least ten counts were recorded for this clonotype. Little can be read into the size of this beta chain, an off-target read in a library designed for alpha chains. The chain joins TRBV10-2 to TRBJ2-3; TRBD1 agrees at 8 bases. Looked up from germline, CDR1 is WSHSY and CDR2 is SAAADI. The ends lost 6 bases at V and 0 bases at J; junction bases unmatched: 5. The CDR3 length is 15 residues. The CDR3 DNA reads as TGCGCCAGCAGCCCCAGGACAGGGAGCACAGATACGCAGTATTTT. Protein product: CASSPRTGSTDTQYF.

The sample holds many counts of this clonotype. This beta chain lies outside the target of a library built for alpha chains; its clone size means little. CDR3 protein: CASSLGSNQPQHF. The CDR3 coding sequence is TGTGCCAGCAGCCTGGGCAGCAATCAGCCCCAGCATTTT. The chain employs TRBV3-1 and TRBJ1-5; D gene ambiguous. Germline V CDR1 and CDR2: LGHDT, YNNKEL (reference sequence). V was shortened by 4 bases and J by 1 base, with 5 bases between the two germline ends. This CDR3 comprises 13 residues.